What follows are 20 T cell receptor beta chains derived from one specimen sequenced in a study of cytomegalovirus exposure and HLA in healthy donors. The PCR ran on 60 Vbeta and 13 Jbeta primers. Repertoires were generated with immunoSEQ multiplex PCR, while TCRdb's copy carries only in-frame clones and drops some. The profile shows over 150,000 clones, 75% to 85% of them singletons. The material sequenced was PBMCs. The receptors originated from a woman aged 25 to 45 in good health and CMV-seronegative.

This chain uses TRBV5-1 with TRBJ1-1, with 7 bases aligning to TRBD1. The V segment lost 3 bases and the J segment 0 bases; nucleotides outside the gene matches: 5. CDR1 is SGHRS and CDR2 is YFSETQ in the germline V gene. The CDR3 contains 15 residues. The CDR3: CASSWGQRMNTEAFF. Written as DNA, the CDR3 is TGCGCCAGCAGCTGGGGACAGAGGATGAACACTGAAGCTTTCTTT.

This clone was seen only a few times. V usage is TRBV7-6 and J usage is TRBJ2-3; the D is unclear. V lost 4 bases and J 2 bases, leaving 10 bases between the germline ends. The CDR3 sequence is 14 residues long. CDR1 SGHVS and CDR2 FNYEAQ come from the germline V gene. CDR3 in amino acids: CASSSRWHTDTQYF. In nucleotides, the CDR3 is TGTGCCAGCAGCTCGAGGTGGCACACAGATACGCAGTATTTT.

The chain couples TRBV6-1 to TRBJ1-5; unclear D gene. This CDR3 has 14 residues. Germline CDR1 MNHNS, CDR2 SASEGT. The germline V and J ends were trimmed by 5 bases and 0 bases, with 8 bases remaining between them. The CDR3 nucleotides read TGTGCCAGCAGTCTTACAGTTAGCAATCAGCCCCAGCATTTT. It codes for CASSLTVSNQPQHF.

This CDR3 reads CASRAGQGSSNQPQHF. The CDR3 coding sequence is TGTGCCAGCAGGGCCGGACAGGGTAGTAGCAATCAGCCCCAGCATTTT. The V call is TRBV2, the J call TRBJ1-5; 8 bases match TRBD1. There are 16 residues in the CDR3. Germline assignment: CDR1 SNHLY and CDR2 FYNNEI. V shed 6 bases, J shed 0 bases, and the junction held 7 bases outside the gene matches.

The chain carries TRBV28 and TRBJ2-4; TRBD1 might be the D (6 bases). Germline V gene lookup returns CDR1 MDHEN and CDR2 SYDVKM. V shed 5 bases and J shed 11 bases, with 19 bases lying between them. The CDR3 spans 14 residues. The CDR3 region is CASSPFSGDRLQYF. For the CDR3, the DNA is TGTGCCAGCAGTCCGTTCTCAGGGGATCGGCTTCAGTACTTC.

This chain connects TRBV7-9 to TRBJ2-5; 11 bases are a match to TRBD1. V gave up 6 bases and J gave up 7 bases; unmatched junction bases: 4. The CDR3 sequence is 13 residues long. Germline lookup yields CDR1 SEHNR and CDR2 FQNEAQ (reference sequence). The CDR3 loop reads CASRGTGGWTQYF. The DNA of the CDR3 is TGTGCCAGCAGAGGGACAGGGGGATGGACCCAGTACTTC.

This chain connects TRBV7-2 to TRBJ1-2, with 7 bases that match TRBD1. Looked up from germline, CDR1 is SGHTA and CDR2 is FQGNSA. The CDR3 sequence is 16 residues long. V shed 5 bases, J shed 4 bases, and the junction held 13 bases outside the gene matches. The CDR3 protein is CASSTRDRVWGYGYTF. For the CDR3, the DNA is TGTGCCAGCAGCACGCGAGACAGGGTTTGGGGCTATGGCTACACCTTC.

V and J are TRBV19 and TRBJ2-3; TRBD2 agrees at 12 bases. CDR1 is LNHDA and CDR2 is SQIVND in the germline V gene (reference sequence). Unmatched junction bases numbered 2, after V lost 4 bases and J lost 0 bases. The CDR3 loop spans 16 amino acids. CDR3 protein: CASSTGLAGSTDTQYF. The CDR3 DNA sequence: TGTGCCAGTAGTACCGGACTAGCGGGGAGCACAGATACGCAGTATTTT.

This clone was found once. The J gene is TRBJ2-7, the V gene TRBV7-9, with TRBD1 matching 8 bases. The V and J ends lost 7 bases and 2 bases, in that order; junction bases with no gene match: 16. The CDR3 is 17 residues long. Per the germline V gene, CDR1 is SEHNR and CDR2 is FQNEAQ (reference sequence). CDR3 residues: CASTFMGQADQTYEQYF. CDR3 bases: TGTGCCAGCACTTTTATGGGACAGGCAGACCAAACCTACGAGCAGTACTTC.

The chain uses TRBV19 and TRBJ2-2, with TRBD2 identical over 7 bases. The germline CDR1 and CDR2 sequences are LNHDA and SQIVND (reference sequence). The length of the CDR3 is 15 residues. V lost 3 bases, J lost 7 bases, and 8 bases stayed unmatched. The CDR3 protein is CASSMFGRSNGELFF. DNA of the CDR3: TGTGCCAGTAGTATGTTCGGGAGGTCTAACGGGGAGCTGTTTTTT.

The chain is built from TRBV7-2 and TRBJ1-2; TRBD1 matches at 7 bases. The germline CDR1 and CDR2 sequences are SGHTA and FQGNSA. V was pared by 5 bases and J by 6 bases, with 9 bases of the junction left unmatched. The CDR3 sequence is 14 residues long. The CDR3 DNA sequence: TGTGCCAGCAGCCGAGGGGGCGCGGAGGATGGCTACACCTTC. Encoded protein: CASSRGGAEDGYTF.

This chain uses TRBV28 with TRBJ2-6; 7 bases are a match to TRBD1. Germline CDR1 is MDHEN and CDR2 is SYDVKM. The V and J ends lost 4 bases and 0 bases, in that order; junction bases with no gene match: 21. The CDR3 loop spans 22 amino acids. The CDR3, as DNA: TGTGCCAGCAGTTCACACTACCGGGACAGTCCCGTTAACCCCTCTGGGGCCAACGTCCTGACTTTC. Translating gives CASSSHYRDSPVNPSGANVLTF.

V is TRBV4-2 and J is TRBJ2-2, with 12 bases that match TRBD2. The germline V gene has CDR1 LGHNA and CDR2 YNFKEQ. This CDR3 comprises 19 residues. J lost 0 bases, V lost 0 bases, and 5 bases had no gene match. CDR3 in amino acids: CASSQDPRLAGANTGELFF. The CDR3, as DNA: TGTGCCAGCAGCCAAGATCCGAGACTAGCGGGAGCGAACACCGGGGAGCTGTTTTTT.

To note about this clone: Relative to the germline gene, one junction end is altered; a read error may explain this. Additional DNA sequences in this sample encode the identical CDR3. The J gene is TRBJ2-6, the V gene TRBV15; D might be TRBD1 (5 bases). Germline-derived CDR1 and CDR2 are LNHNV and YYDKDF (reference sequence). CDR3 length: 16 amino acids. For the CDR3, the DNA is TGTGCCACCAGCAGAGATCGGGCCTCTGGGGCCAACGGCCTGACTTTC. It yields the protein CATSRDRASGANGLTF.

The chain is built from TRBV19 and TRBJ1-6, with D possibly being TRBD1 (6 bases). Germline V gene data show CDR1 as LNHDA and CDR2 as SQIVND (reference sequence). There are 17 residues in the CDR3. V dropped 4 bases and J dropped 5 bases, with 18 bases sitting between them. The DNA for the CDR3 is TGTGCCAGTAGTAGAGGCGCGACAGGAATGGATAATTCACCCCTCCACTTT. This translates into CASSRGATGMDNSPLHF.

The chain joins TRBV5-4 to TRBJ1-2; 9 bases match TRBD1. Germline loops: CDR1 SGHNT, CDR2 YYREEE (reference sequence). V dropped 4 bases and J dropped 7; count of bases not matched to a gene: 14. The CDR3 loop spans 16 amino acids. CDR3 coding DNA: TGTGCCAGCAGCCTGTTAAACCCGGGACAGGGATTTGGCTACACCTTC. Translation gives CASSLLNPGQGFGYTF.

This chain joins TRBV7-7 and TRBJ2-5, with D possibly TRBD2 on 6 matching bases. This CDR3 contains 14 residues. Germline CDR1 and CDR2: SSHAT and FNYEAQ (reference sequence). V gave up 1 base and J gave up 4 bases, with 10 bases separating them. CDR3 loop: CASSLGTGGETQYF. The CDR3 DNA reads TGTGCCAGCAGCTTAGGAACCGGGGGAGAGACCCAGTACTTC.

The rearrangement uses TRBV15 and TRBJ2-3, with 8 bases lining up with TRBD2. The CDR3 is made up of 19 amino acids. The germline gives CDR1 LNHNV, CDR2 YYDKDF (reference sequence). Trimming cost V 0 bases and J 1 base; bases outside gene matches: 12. For the CDR3, the DNA is TGTGCCACCAGCAGAGATCCTCCCGGTAGCGGGACCGGCACAGATACGCAGTATTTT. It encodes CATSRDPPGSGTGTDTQYF.

This clone was counted a few times. The chain joins TRBV6-5 to TRBJ1-5; TRBD1 aligns across 8 bases. This CDR3 is built from 15 residues. J gave up 6 bases and V 0 bases, and 4 bases lay outside the gene matches. Germline V lookup: CDR1 MNHEY, CDR2 SVGAGI. CDR3 in amino acids: CASSYSDRGGQPQHF. The CDR3 DNA reads as TGTGCCAGCAGTTACTCCGACAGGGGAGGTCAGCCCCAGCATTTT.

The chain joins TRBV9 to TRBJ2-5, with D maybe TRBD2 (5 bases). Germline V gene sequence: CDR1 SGDLS, CDR2 YYNGEE. The CDR3 spans 16 residues. The V gene lost 4 bases and the J gene lost 3 bases, with 19 bases spanning the gap. For the CDR3, the DNA is TGTGCCAGCAGCCCGAGGGATGATGACCGGGAAGAGACCCAGTACTTC. Translation gives CASSPRDDDREETQYF.